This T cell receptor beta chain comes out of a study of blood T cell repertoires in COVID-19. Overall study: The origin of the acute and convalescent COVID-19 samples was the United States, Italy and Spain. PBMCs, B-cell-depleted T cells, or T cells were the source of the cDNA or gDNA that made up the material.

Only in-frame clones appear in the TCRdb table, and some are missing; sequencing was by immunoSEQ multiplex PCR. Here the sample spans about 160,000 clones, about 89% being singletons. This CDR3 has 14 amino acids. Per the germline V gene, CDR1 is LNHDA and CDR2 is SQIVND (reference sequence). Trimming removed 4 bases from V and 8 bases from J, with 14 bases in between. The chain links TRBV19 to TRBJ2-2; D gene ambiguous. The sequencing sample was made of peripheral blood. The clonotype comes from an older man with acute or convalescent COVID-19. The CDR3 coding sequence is TGTGCCAGTAGTACCACACTACTCCTAGGGGAGCTGTTTTTT. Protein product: CASSTTLLLGELFF.